Below, 19 T cell receptor beta chains from the same sample are listed, as sequenced in a study of CD4 T cells in relation to SARS-CoV-2 and coronaviruses. Sequencing used immunoSEQ multiplex PCR; TCRdb keeps in-frame clones, though not all of them. The repertoire has 40,000 or so clones, 80% to 90% of them found once; the top ten carry 3% to 3.5%. The sample comprised memory CD4+ T cells from PBMCs. These receptors originate from an adult with COVID-19.

This chain connects TRBV5-6 to TRBJ2-5; D might be TRBD1 or TRBD2, each matching 5 bases. Between the trimmed V and J ends, which lost 1 base and 2 bases, there was a span of 9 bases. The CDR3 runs 14 residues. The germline gives CDR1 SGHDT, CDR2 YYEEEE. The CDR3 DNA reads as TGTGCCAGCAGCTTGAGAGGGACGCAAGAGACCCAGTACTTC. Encoded protein: CASSLRGTQETQYF.

The chain carries TRBV7-3 and TRBJ2-2, with unresolved D. Germline-derived CDR1 and CDR2 are SGHTA and FQGTGA. There are 16 residues in the CDR3. Trimming stripped 5 bases from V and 1 base from J, with 14 bases between. In nucleotides, the CDR3 is TGTGCCAGCAGCCCGCCCCCGGCTCAGAACACCGGGGAGCTGTTTTTT. Amino acids: CASSPPPAQNTGELFF.

This chain links TRBV30 with TRBJ2-5, with D hard to call. Germline V gives CDR1 GTSNPN, CDR2 SVGIG (reference sequence). There are 13 residues in the CDR3. V was pared by 0 bases and J by 4 bases, with 9 bases between. CDR3 sequence reads: CAWSVLALETQYF. The CDR3 coding sequence is TGTGCCTGGAGTGTACTGGCTCTAGAGACCCAGTACTTC.

The chain carries TRBV3-1 (or the pseudogene TRBV3-2) and TRBJ2-7; D is possibly TRBD2 (5 bases). The V end lost 6 bases, the J end lost 2 bases, and 14 bases lay between the germline ends. CDR1 is LGHDT, CDR2 YNNKEL, per germline (reference sequence). The CDR3 has 14 residues. The CDR3 nucleotides are TGTGCCAGCAGTCCCCTGGGAGAAACCTACGAGCAGTACTTC. Translation: CASSPLGETYEQYF.

The chain employs TRBV25-1 and TRBJ2-3; 13 nucleotides match TRBD2. CDR1 and CDR2 from the germline V gene are MGHDK and SYGVNS. J lost 9 bases, V lost 9 bases, and 9 bases had no gene match. This CDR3 has 14 amino acids. The CDR3 sequence is CASNPTSGRSTQYF. CDR3 DNA: TGTGCCAGTAACCCGACTAGCGGGAGGAGCACGCAGTATTTT. Filled out from reference TRBV25-1 and TRBJ2-3, the complete variable domain reads EADIYQTPRYLVIGTGKKITLECSQTMGHDKMYWYQQDPGMELHLIHYSYGVNSTEKGDLSSESTVSRIRTEHFPLTLESARPSHTSQYLCASNPTSGRSTQYFGPGTRLTVL.

The V and J genes are TRBV5-1 and TRBJ1-1; 10 nucleotides align to TRBD1. Germline trimming cut 7 bases from V and 3 bases from J; bases unmatched to any gene: 21. The CDR3 runs to 19 residues. The germline CDR1 and CDR2 sequences are SGHRS and YFSETQ. The CDR3 DNA is TGCGCCAGCTCCCGGGACAGGGGTCTGGCTTGGACGATCCACACTGAAGCTTTCTTT. It yields the protein CASSRDRGLAWTIHTEAFF.

The chain carries TRBV29-1 and TRBJ2-7; weak D call: TRBD2 (5 bases). Germline V CDR1 and CDR2: SQVTM, ANQGSEA. V was pared by 5 bases and J by 6 bases, with 20 bases between. This CDR3 has 14 residues. CDR3 region: CSVRPPGETREQYF. CDR3 bases: TGCAGCGTTCGGCCCCCCGGGGAGACTCGCGAGCAGTACTTC.

This sequence joins TRBV5-5 and TRBJ2-6; D unclear. Trimming stripped 1 base from V and 0 bases from J, with 5 bases between. The CDR3 contains 15 residues. Per germline, CDR1 SGHKS and CDR2 YYEKEE (reference sequence). CDR3 nucleotides: TGTGCCAGCAGCTTGTTCTACTCTGGGGCCAACGTCCTGACTTTC. It translates to CASSLFYSGANVLTF.

The chain combines TRBV29-1 with TRBJ2-3; tentatively, D is TRBD1 or TRBD2 (5 bases each). Germline V gives CDR1 SQVTM, CDR2 ANQGSEA. Trimming took 6 bases from V and 5 from J, leaving 18 bases between them. The CDR3 contains 14 residues. The CDR3 is CSVATGALVDTQYF. CDR3 bases: TGCAGCGTGGCCACCGGGGCTTTGGTAGATACGCAGTATTTT.

This chain connects TRBV7-2 to TRBJ2-7, with D possibly being TRBD1 (6 bases). V was cut by 1 base and J by 0 bases, with 10 bases left in between. CDR3 length: 15 residues. Germline CDR1 SGHTA, CDR2 FQGNSA. The CDR3: CASSLVGTSSYEQYF. CDR3 nucleotide sequence: TGTGCCAGCAGCTTAGTCGGGACATCCTCCTACGAGCAGTACTTC.

V gene TRBV28 combines with J gene TRBJ1-1, with D possibly TRBD1 on 6 matching bases. The V end lost 1 base, the J end lost 11 bases, and 11 bases lay between the germline ends. This CDR3 has 12 amino acids. Per germline, CDR1 MDHEN and CDR2 SYDVKM. The CDR3 region is CASSLYRTVAFF. DNA for the CDR3: TGTGCCAGCAGTTTATACAGGACAGTGGCTTTCTTT.

The chain has TRBV7-2 and TRBJ2-1; 11 bases agree with TRBD2. Germline V CDR1 and CDR2: SGHTA, FQGNSA. Germline trimming cut 0 bases from V and 1 base from J; bases unmatched to any gene: 8. This CDR3 spans 19 amino acids. The DNA of the CDR3 is TGTGCCAGCAGCTTAGCCCTAGCGGGAGGATGGACGTCCTACAATGAGCAGTTCTTC. This translates into CASSLALAGGWTSYNEQFF.

A word on this clone: One end of the junction varies from germline; a read error may be responsible. The chain couples TRBV7-7 to TRBJ2-5, with D uncertain. The CDR3 covers 13 residues. Germline V CDR1 and CDR2: SSHAT, FNYEAQ (reference sequence). The CDR3 spells CASSPPGSETQYF. Written as DNA, the CDR3 is TGTGCTAGCAGCCCTCCGGGCTCTGAGACCCAGTACTTC.

J is TRBJ2-5 and V is TRBV19, with TRBD1 as a possible D gene (6 bases). Germline V CDR1 and CDR2: LNHDA, SQIVND (reference sequence). The CDR3 is 14 residues long. With 5 bases removed from V and 2 bases from J, the gap between germline ends came to 12 bases. In DNA form, the CDR3 reads TGTGCCAGTAGTTCGAAGGGGGTACAAGAGACCCAGTACTTC. Amino acids: CASSSKGVQETQYF. Filled out from reference TRBV19 and TRBJ2-5, the complete variable domain reads DGGITQSPKYLFRKEGQNVTLSCEQNLNHDAMYWYRQDPGQGLRLIYYSQIVNDFQKGDIAEGYSVSREKKESFPLTVTSAQKNPTAFYLCASSSKGVQETQYFGPGTRLLVL.

The chain employs TRBV7-2 and TRBJ1-2; D possibly corresponds to TRBD1 (6 bases). Per germline, CDR1 SGHTA and CDR2 FQGNSA. This CDR3 has 14 amino acids. V was clipped by 8 bases and J by 6 bases, with 19 bases between them. The CDR3 region is CASGDRSGRHGYTF. DNA for the CDR3: TGTGCCAGCGGAGACAGGTCAGGGAGGCATGGCTACACCTTC.

This chain uses TRBV9 with TRBJ2-5; 11 bases are a match to TRBD1. V gave up 3 bases and J gave up 5 bases; unmatched junction bases: 3. Germline values: CDR1 SGDLS, CDR2 YYNGEE. The CDR3 runs to 14 residues. Here the CDR3 reads CASSGTGGGETQYF. The DNA of the CDR3 is TGTGCCAGCAGCGGGACAGGGGGCGGCGAGACCCAGTACTTC.

The chain couples TRBV5-1 to TRBJ2-1; a weak D match, TRBD2 (6 bases). The CDR3 sequence is 14 residues long. Trimming left V 6 bases short and J 1 base short, with 11 bases between. The germline gives CDR1 SGHRS, CDR2 YFSETQ. CDR3 protein: CASIPGTSYNEQFF. Here the CDR3 DNA reads TGCGCCAGCATCCCCGGGACTTCCTACAATGAGCAGTTCTTC.

This clone has only one observation. The V and J genes are TRBV19 and TRBJ1-5; tentatively, D is TRBD1 (5 bases). V lost 9 bases, J lost 2 bases, and 17 bases lay in between. This CDR3 has 15 amino acids. Germline lookup yields CDR1 LNHDA and CDR2 SQIVND (reference sequence). The CDR3 DNA is TGTGCCAGCACCATGGCCTTAGGGGGCAATCAGCCCCAGCATTTT. Its protein product is CASTMALGGNQPQHF.

The V and J genes are TRBV9 and TRBJ1-3; 7 bases are shared with TRBD1. Germline V gives CDR1 SGDLS, CDR2 YYNGEE. The CDR3 is made up of 15 amino acids. The V gene end was trimmed by 4 bases and the J gene end by 4 bases; junction bases not matched to a gene: 8. The CDR3 DNA is TGTGCCAGCAGCTTGAGAGGAGGGGGCGGAAACACCATATATTTT. This codes for CASSLRGGGGNTIYF.